This TCR beta chain was found in a study of T cell responses to AZD1222 COVID-19 vaccine (dated by TCRdb to the early 2020s). As for the study more broadly: TCR sequencing covered more than 230 trial participants: around 210 given two doses of AZD1222 and about 26 given two doses of MenACWY control vaccine. Enrollment into the trials was organized by age into subgroups of 18-55, 56-69 and 70-plus years, and those subgroups contained roughly 140, 27 and 60 TCR-sequenced participants, respectively. The study at large found these results: The whole spike protein was spanned by vaccine-associated CD4 TCRs, and dominant responses were seen in regions 160-218 and 743-854. In the small 56-69-year group, the increase in depth fell short of significance, most likely because of low power. Participants were mostly white British, with more females than males. The authors suggested clonal diversity may have been underestimated. Because no samples from the day 14 peak response were available, repertoires could be characterized only after the peak T cell response. Conclusions about previously exposed vaccinees are limited, since just five to seven AZD1222 recipients were seropositive for SARS-CoV-2 at baseline. Nearly half of unique spike-specific TCRs reportedly recognized epitopes outside regions mutated in the B.1.351 and B.1.1.7 variants. After two AZD1222 doses, both the breadth and the depth of spike-specific TCRs were significantly higher than at day 0 and than in MenACWY recipients.

The CDR3 regions of human TCRbeta chains were subjected to immunosequencing. Turning to the authors' computational methods: Repertoire TCRs were checked for matches against a reference library of SARS-CoV-2-specific TCRs that had been generated using the MIRA antigen-specificity platform. Breadth meant the fraction of unique TCRs that were SARS-CoV-2-associated, whereas depth meant the fraction of total T cells that were SARS-CoV-2-associated. Using the MIRA data, each spike-specific TCR was mapped to the spike region that the TCR reacts to and placed in a CD4 or CD8 class. Log10-transformed breadth and depth values were compared by one-way ANOVA with Sidak's multiple comparisons tests. Held by TCRdb, this immuneACCESS table contains in-frame sequences only and omits some clones. Under half of the omission traces to an unresolved V gene where checked; the cause of the rest is unknown. That table is the source of V, J and clone size, and D and trimming were worked out from the DNA. Across this sample there are approximately 68,000 clones, with 85% to 90% seen only once. Of the sample, around 4.9% is held by the ten largest clones.

About this clone itself: Its antigen is unknown. Base quality data are lacking; no much larger clone is found one base away.

Including cysteine and phenylalanine, the CDR3 has 14 amino acids. The sequence is cut down to CDR3 DNA, 42 bases in frame from base 1. The meaning of the sample's time point label: about 28 days (+/-7) after the second vaccine dose. What this sample's treatment or condition label stands for: meningococcal conjugate vaccine given as trial control. The vaccinee samples were drawn from two UK trials, COV001 and COV002, one of which was a single-blind randomized controlled phase 2/3 trial testing AZD1222 (ChAdOx1 nCoV-19) in healthy adults. For TCRbeta chain sequencing, PBMC samples from trial participants were taken at day 0 and at day 28 after the second dose.

The chain is made from TRBV21-1 and TRBJ1-2; the listed D gene, TRBD1, was not tested against the DNA. TRBV21-1 is tagged as a pseudogene. The source of this sequence is an adult who received the MenACWY meningococcal vaccine as a control. Sequencing used peripheral blood, obtained 28 days after the second dose of the MenACWY control vaccine. The nucleotide sequence is given as TGTGCCAGCAGCAGAGACAGGGGGCGGAATGGCTACACCTTC. It specifies CASSRDRGRNGYTF.